This passage covers 11 T cell receptor beta chains from one sample sequenced in a study of identical twins. Using its own MiXCR run on the 5' RACE reads, TCRdb lists one record per CDR3 protein. The sample records under 900,000 distinct CDR3 sequences, roughly an eighth being singletons. The sample was also linked to a second study, of yellow fever vaccine responses in identical twins.

Sequenced material: PBMCs. The receptors derive from a woman under 30 in good health.

The chain links TRBV12-3 or TRBV12-4 to TRBJ2-3; no clear D. The CDR3 totals 14 residues. V was pared by 2 bases and J by 0 bases, with 6 bases between. The CDR3 DNA is TGTGCCAGCAGTTTAAGTTTTAGCACAGATACGCAGTATTTT. This encodes CASSLSFSTDTQYF.

This chain joins TRBV19 and TRBJ2-2; 8 bases line up with TRBD2. Germline V gene data show CDR1 as LNHDA and CDR2 as SQIVND (reference sequence). The CDR3 is 20 residues long. Germline trimming cut 5 bases from V and 0 bases from J; bases unmatched to any gene: 17. For the CDR3, the DNA is TGTGCCAGTAGTGTAAGGAGGGCGCAGCCGGGACTAGCGAACACCGGGGAGCTGTTTTTT. Encoded protein: CASSVRRAQPGLANTGELFF.

This clonotype appeared a few times. The rearrangement uses TRBV5-5 and TRBJ2-1, with TRBD2 identical over 8 bases. Germline CDR1 and CDR2: SGHKS and YYEKEE (reference sequence). The CDR3 totals 14 residues. V shed 0 bases and J 7 bases; nucleotides not matched to a gene: 3. Written as DNA, the CDR3 is TGTGCCAGCAGCTTGGTGCGGGGGGCTAATGAGCAGTTCTTC. Translated, it gives CASSLVRGANEQFF. The whole variable domain, remainder taken from reference TRBV5-5 and TRBJ2-1, is DAGVTQSPTHLIKTRGQQVTLRCSPISGHKSVSWYQQVLGQGPQFIFQYYEKEERGRGNFPDRFSARQFPNYSSELNVNALLLGDSALYLCASSLVRGANEQFFGPGTRLTVL.

In DNA, the CDR3 is TGTGCCAGCAGTTTATCCGGGGATCGGAACACTGAAGCTTTCTTT. It yields the protein CASSLSGDRNTEAFF. The rearrangement joins TRBV28 to TRBJ1-1; D is undetermined. V was shortened by 1 base and J by 1 base, with 10 bases between the two germline ends. Looked up from germline, CDR1 is MDHEN and CDR2 is SYDVKM. The CDR3 loop spans 15 amino acids.

This clonotype was found a few times. The chain uses TRBV20-1 and TRBJ2-7, with a weak D call TRBD1 (5 bases). CDR1 DFQATT and CDR2 SNEGSKA come from the germline V gene (reference sequence). Trimming removed 0 bases at V and 1 base at J, with 10 bases between. The CDR3 totals 14 residues. The CDR3 nucleotides are TGCAGTGCTAGAGACCGCAGGGTGTCCTACGAGCAGTACGTC. This translates into CSARDRRVSYEQYV.

This clonotype has only a few counts. The chain recombines TRBV20-1 with TRBJ2-3; 10 bases fit TRBD2. Looked up from germline, CDR1 is DFQATT and CDR2 is SNEGSKA (reference sequence). This CDR3 is 16 amino acids long. V was pared by 1 base and J by 1 base, with 5 bases of the junction left unmatched. CDR3 nucleotide sequence: TGCAGTGCTAGAGGTGGACTAGCGGAGGGCACAGATACGCAGTATTTT. Translated: CSARGGLAEGTDTQYF.

This chain connects TRBV7-3 to TRBJ2-2; TRBD2 matches at 7 bases. This CDR3 is 15 amino acids long. Germline V lookup: CDR1 SGHTA, CDR2 FQGTGA. With V trimmed by 6 bases and J by 1 base, 5 bases remained unmatched. The CDR3 reads CASRASSGNTGELFF. The CDR3 DNA reads as TGTGCCAGCAGAGCTTCTAGCGGGAACACCGGGGAGCTGTTTTTT. Combining the CDR3 with reference TRBV7-3 and TRBJ2-2 gives the whole variable domain GAGVSQTPSNKVTEKGKYVELRCDPISGHTALYWYRQSLGQGPEFLIYFQGTGAADDSGLPNDRFFAVRPEGSVSTLKIQRTERGDSAVYLCASRASSGNTGELFFGEGSRLTVL.

V is TRBV5-1 and J is TRBJ2-7, with D hard to call. V shed 4 bases and J shed 5 bases, with 13 bases lying between them. Germline V gene lookup returns CDR1 SGHRS and CDR2 YFSETQ. The CDR3 sequence is 13 residues long. The CDR3 DNA reads TGCGCCAGCAGCCCCAGGATGACGGACGAGCAGTACTTC. As protein: CASSPRMTDEQYF.

This chain connects TRBV11-2 to TRBJ2-5; 14 bases align to TRBD2. This CDR3 is built from 18 residues. After removal of 4 bases from V and 4 bases from J, the junction contained 11 bases not matched to a gene. Per the germline V gene, CDR1 is SGHAT and CDR2 is FQNNGV. Here the CDR3 reads CASSWGLAGAGGRETQYF. The CDR3 coding sequence is TGTGCCAGCAGCTGGGGACTAGCGGGAGCGGGGGGTCGAGAGACCCAGTACTTC.

This chain joins TRBV7-9 and TRBJ2-2, with 7 bases lining up with TRBD1. The CDR3 totals 15 residues. Germline-derived CDR1 and CDR2 are SEHNR and FQNEAQ (reference sequence). After removal of 5 bases from V and 1 base from J, the junction contained 4 bases not matched to a gene. DNA for the CDR3: TGTGCCAGCAGCGGACAGGATTTGAACACCGGGGAGCTGTTTTTT. Translation: CASSGQDLNTGELFF.

This clonotype showed up just a few times. The CDR3: CASSPWAAGPSYEQYF. Here the CDR3 DNA reads TGTGCCAGCAGCCCGTGGGCAGCGGGACCTTCCTACGAGCAGTACTTC. The chain couples TRBV14 to TRBJ2-7; 7 nucleotides agree with TRBD2. Germline CDR1 and CDR2: SGHDN and FVKESK. The CDR3 runs 16 residues. Trimming took 4 bases from V and 1 from J; bases not matched to a gene: 10.